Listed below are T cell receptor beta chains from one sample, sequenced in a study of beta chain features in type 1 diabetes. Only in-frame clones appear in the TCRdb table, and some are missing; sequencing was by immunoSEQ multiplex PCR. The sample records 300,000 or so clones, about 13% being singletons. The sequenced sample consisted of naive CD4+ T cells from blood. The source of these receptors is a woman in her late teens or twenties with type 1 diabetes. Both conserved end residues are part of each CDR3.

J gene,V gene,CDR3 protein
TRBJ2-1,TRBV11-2,CASSLVQAVLFF
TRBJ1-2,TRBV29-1,CSVAYRGQGYGYTF
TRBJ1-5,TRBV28,CASSPPGRGRNQPQHF
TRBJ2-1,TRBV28,CASSFRSGGPDEQFF
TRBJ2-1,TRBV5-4,CASSLVINSASAYNEQFF
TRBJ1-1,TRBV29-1,CSGLPRQGTEAFF
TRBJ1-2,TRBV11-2,CASSLDRSYGYTF
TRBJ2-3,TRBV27,CASSMAYGIDFSTDTQYF
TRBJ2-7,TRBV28,CASTPASGKGYEQYF
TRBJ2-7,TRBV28,CASSQPKRVEQYF
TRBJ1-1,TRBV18,CASSPILGTGLYTEAFF
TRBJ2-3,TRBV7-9,CASSTPTDTQYF
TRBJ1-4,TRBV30,CAWRTPGPGGREKLFF
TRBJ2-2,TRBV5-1,CASSLRTANTGELFF
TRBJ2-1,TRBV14,CASSQDHHRGRIYNEQFF
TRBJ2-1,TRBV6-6,CASRFRTSGSNEQFF
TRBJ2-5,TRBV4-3,CASSQDHGRETQYF
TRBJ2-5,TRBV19,CASDTGDQETQYF
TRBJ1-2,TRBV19,CASSITGLLRYGYTF
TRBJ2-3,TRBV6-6,CASSYVSGRTDTQYF
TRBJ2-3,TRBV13,CASSRVIAGGLTDTQYF
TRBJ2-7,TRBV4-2,CASSQARQGGYYEQYF
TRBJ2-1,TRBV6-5,CASSSREFYNEQFF
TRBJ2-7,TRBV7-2,CASSWASGWVSYEQYF
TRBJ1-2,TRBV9,CASSVGGQATNYGYTF
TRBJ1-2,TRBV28,CASSLTGANYGYTF
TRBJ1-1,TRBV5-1,CASSRTGDDTEAFF
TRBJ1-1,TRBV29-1,CSVVDRGGTEAFF
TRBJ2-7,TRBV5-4,CASSFRLAGVGDEQYF
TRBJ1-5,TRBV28,CASNLGQPNQPQHF
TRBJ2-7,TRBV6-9,CASRTVTYEQYF
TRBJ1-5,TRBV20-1,CSALGGPQHF
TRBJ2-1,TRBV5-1,CASSLATGASYNEQFF
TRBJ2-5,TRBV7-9,CASSLSQGGTQYF
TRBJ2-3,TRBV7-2,CASSPVGLQSSTDTQYF
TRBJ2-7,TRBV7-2,CASRQFGQGGSEQYF
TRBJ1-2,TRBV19,CASMDRRHNYGYTF
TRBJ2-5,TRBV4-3,CASSQEQGAGETQYF
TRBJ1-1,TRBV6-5,CASSPQTGESTEAFF
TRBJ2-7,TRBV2,CASAYSGSYEQYF
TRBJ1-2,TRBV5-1,CASSGTVSRGYGYTF
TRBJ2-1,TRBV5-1,CASSSESRGHEQFF
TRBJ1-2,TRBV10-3,CAISAQTAGGYTF
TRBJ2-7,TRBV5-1,CASSPRQGYEQYF